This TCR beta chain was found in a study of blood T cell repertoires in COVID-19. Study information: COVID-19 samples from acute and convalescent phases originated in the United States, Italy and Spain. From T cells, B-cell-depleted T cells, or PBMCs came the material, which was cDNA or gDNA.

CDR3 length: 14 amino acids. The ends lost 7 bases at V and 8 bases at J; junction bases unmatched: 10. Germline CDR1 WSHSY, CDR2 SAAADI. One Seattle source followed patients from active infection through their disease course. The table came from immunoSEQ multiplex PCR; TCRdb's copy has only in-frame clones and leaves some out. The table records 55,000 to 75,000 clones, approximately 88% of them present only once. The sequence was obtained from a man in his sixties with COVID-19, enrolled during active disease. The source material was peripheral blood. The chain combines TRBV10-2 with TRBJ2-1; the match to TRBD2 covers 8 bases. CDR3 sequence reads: CASTDRGGRDEQFF. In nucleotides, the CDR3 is TGCGCCAGCACTGATCGGGGGGGCCGGGATGAGCAGTTCTTC.